The T cell receptor beta chain described here comes from a study of vaccination and CD4 T cells after COVID-19. Whole-study context: The makeup of the convalescents was six males and four females, two of them Hispanic. Overlapping SARS-CoV-2, HCoV-NL63, HCoV-OC43 and HCoV-229E spike peptides stimulated the cells.

As for treatment: approximately 9-day PBMC culture with coronavirus spike peptide pools or control peptides (ViraFEST assay). Sequence data for DNA of cultured CD4+ T cells were generated by the Oncomine TCR Beta short-read assay. DNA came from CD4+ T cells after culture. TCRdb reanalysed the PCR reads using MiXCR and keeps one entry per CDR3 protein. Among about 16,000 distinct CDR3 sequences listed, under 55% were seen once. Germline CDR1 and CDR2: SGHVS and FQNEAQ. The CDR3 totals 15 residues. The trim removed 1 base at V and 3 bases at J, leaving 2 bases unmatched. As concerns this clonotype: Its antigen is unidentified.

This sequence originates from a human donor who had recovered from COVID-19. Material: CD4+ T cells from blood, cultured in vitro, obtained before SARS-CoV-2 vaccination. The chain is built from TRBV7-8 and TRBJ2-7; 11 nucleotides align to TRBD2. This chain's CDR3 is CASSLETSGNYEQYF. In nucleotides, the CDR3 is TGTGCCAGCAGCTTAGAGACTAGCGGGAACTACGAGCAGTACTTC.